The clone carrying this T cell receptor (beta chain) has just a few counts. The antigen remains undetermined. The data stem from a study of cytomegalovirus exposure and HLA in healthy donors. Findings and caveats of the study: In vitro data verified a few CMV-associated chains as specific for CMV antigens. Reported performance of the classifier showed diagnosis of cytomegalovirus status with high specificity and sensitivity.

The V gene lost 0 bases and the J gene lost 0 bases, with 10 bases spanning the gap. This CDR3 is 16 amino acids long. Germline CDR1 SGHRS, CDR2 YFSETQ. Researchers ran the PCR with 60 Vbeta and 13 Jbeta primers. Libraries were prepared by immunoSEQ multiplex PCR; TCRdb keeps only in-frame clonotypes and omits some of them. The table has around 170,000 clones, roughly three quarters seen once. This sequence was found in a woman between 40 and 55 years old in good health and CMV-seropositive. The sample consisted of PBMCs. This chain joins TRBV5-1 and TRBJ1-3; a weak D match, TRBD1 (6 bases). The DNA of the CDR3 is TGCGCCAGCAGCTTGGGCGGACAGAGCTCTGGAAACACCATATATTTT. Translated: CASSLGGQSSGNTIYF.